The present entry profiles one TCR beta chain with its context. The repertoire was sequenced with immunoSEQ multiplex PCR; TCRdb's copy has only in-frame clones and lacks some. This sample has more than 350,000 clones, with approximately 90% found just once. These data originate in a study of blood T cell repertoires in COVID-19. Participant age was roughly 18 to 100 years, and participants resided in approximately 24 US areas. The study assigned cohorts using participant-reported clinical history. The sequence came from a woman between 45 and 60 years old who had recovered from COVID-19. Sequencing was carried out using PBMCs or T cells enriched from blood (not recorded which).

Written as DNA, the CDR3 is TGCGCCAGCAGTTCACCCAGGGCGACTCACGGGACCGGGGAGCTGTTTTTT. Its protein product is CASSSPRATHGTGELFF. J is TRBJ2-2 and V is TRBV5-1, with D perhaps matching TRBD1 (5 bases). Trimming stripped 5 bases from V and 5 bases from J, with 22 bases between. CDR1 and CDR2 (germline): SGHRS, YFSETQ. This CDR3 spans 17 amino acids.